A selection of T cell receptor beta chains follows, all from one sample in a study of shared clonotypes between healthy human individuals. The data were produced by immunoSEQ multiplex PCR, yet TCRdb's version contains in-frame clones alone and is incomplete. The sample lists about a million clones, around three quarters occurring once. The specimen sequenced was memory CD4+ T cells from PBMCs. These receptors were obtained from a man aged 18 to 30 in good health. Some clones in this sample may be carry-over from other donors' samples. Each CDR3 is given with its conserved first and last residue. Each record gives: V gene, J gene, clone size, D gene, CDR3 DNA, CDR3 protein. The D gene is left open where the match is weak. Clone size is not always given. Where it is, it says once, few, many or a class for expanded clones.

TRBV10-3	TRBJ1-2	.	TRBD1	TGTGCCACCGGGACAGGACGATATGGCTACACCTTC	CATGTGRYGYTF
TRBV5-1	TRBJ2-5	.	.	TGCGCCAGCAGCTCGGGGCAGGGAGAGACCCAGTACTTC	CASSSGQGETQYF
TRBV5-1	TRBJ1-2	few	TRBD1	TGCGCCAGCAGCCCCAGGACAGGGGCAGGCAACTATGGCTACACCTTC	CASSPRTGAGNYGYTF
TRBV2	TRBJ1-1	.	.	TGTGCCAGCAGGGCCGACGGTCCTGAAGCTTTCTTT	CASRADGPEAFF
TRBV29-1	TRBJ1-1	few	TRBD1	TGCAGCGTTGCGGACAGGGCGAACACTGAAGCTTTCTTT	CSVADRANTEAFF
TRBV4-2	TRBJ2-3	.	TRBD2	TGTGCCAGCAGCCGAGGGACTAGCGGAAGCACAGATACGCAGTATTTT	CASSRGTSGSTDTQYF
TRBV7-9	TRBJ2-2	.	.	TGTGCCAGCAGCCCCCCGATCCGAATGGGGATCACCGGGGAGCTGTTTTTT	CASSPPIRMGITGELFF
TRBV28	TRBJ2-5	.	.	TGTGCCAGCAGTAAACTCAAGGGACGGTGGGAGACCCAGTACTTC	CASSKLKGRWETQYF
TRBV7-3	TRBJ2-5	.	.	TGTGCCAGCAGCTTTGGGGCCCACTTCCAAGAGACCCAGTACTTC	CASSFGAHFQETQYF
TRBV28	TRBJ2-7	.	.	TGTGCCAGCAGTTTAGGCCAGAGTTACGAGCAGTACTTC	CASSLGQSYEQYF
TRBV27	TRBJ2-1	.	.	TGTGCCAGCAGTTTTGACAAGCGCTACAATGAGCAGTTCTTC	CASSFDKRYNEQFF
TRBV27	TRBJ2-2	.	.	TGTGCCAGCAGTGTCAGAGGGGGGAACACCGGGGAGCTGTTTTTT	CASSVRGGNTGELFF
TRBV27	TRBJ1-2	.	.	TGTGCCAGCAGTGCGCAGGTCGGTAACTATGGCTACACCTTC	CASSAQVGNYGYTF
TRBV7-2	TRBJ2-7	.	.	TGTGCCAGCAGCTTTGGTGTAGGCGAGGGATCCTACGAGCAGTACTTC	CASSFGVGEGSYEQYF
TRBV7-8	TRBJ1-4	.	TRBD1	TGTGCCAGCAGCACTAACAGGGGCGAAAAACTGTTTTTT	CASSTNRGEKLFF
TRBV4-1	TRBJ1-5	.	.	TGCGCCAGCAGCCAAGATGTGAGGAGCAATCAGCCCCGGCATTTT	CASSQDVRSNQPRHF
TRBV19	TRBJ1-2	.	.	TGTGCCAGTAGTATTTCCCGGACAGTCTCCGGCTATGGCTACACCTTC	CASSISRTVSGYGYTF
TRBV2	TRBJ1-5	.	TRBD1	TGTGCCAGCAGCTCCGACACTGGGACAGCGCATTTT	CASSSDTGTAHF
TRBV5-4	TRBJ1-1	.	.	TGTGCCGCCGCCTTCTTTGGTCAGTACACGGAAGCTTTCTTT	CAAAFFGQYTEAFF
TRBV7-9	TRBJ2-6	few	.	TGTGCCAGCAGCCACGGACGGGCGAATAGGGCTGGGGCCAACGTCCTGACTTTC	CASSHGRANRAGANVLTF
TRBV28	TRBJ1-1	.	.	TGTGCCAGCGGGGGTCGGGTGAACACTGAAGCTTTCTTT	CASGGRVNTEAFF
TRBV10-3	TRBJ2-2	.	TRBD2	TGTGCCATAGAACTAGCGGGCACCGGGGAGCTGTTTTTT	CAIELAGTGELFF
TRBV5-4	TRBJ2-7	.	TRBD2	TGTGCCAGCAGCACCGTAGCGGGAGGGGGGTACGAGCAGTACTTC	CASSTVAGGGYEQYF
TRBV25-1	TRBJ2-7	few	.	TGTGCCAGTGTAGGGGCCTACGAGCAGTACTTC	CASVGAYEQYF
TRBV7-2	TRBJ2-5	few	.	TGTGCCAGCAGCCGAGCCCAAGAGACCCAGTACTTC	CASSRAQETQYF
TRBV9	TRBJ2-1	.	TRBD1	TGTGCCAGCAGCGAGAGAGACAGGGTCCCGCGCGGTGAGCAGTTCTTC	CASSERDRVPRGEQFF
TRBV28	TRBJ1-4	.	.	TGTGCCAGCAGTTCAGGACGGGAAAAACTGTTTTTT	CASSSGREKLFF
TRBV2	TRBJ2-7	.	.	TGTGCCAGCACTTCCGGGCGGCAGTACTTC	CASTSGRQYF
TRBV11-1	TRBJ2-1	.	TRBD2	TGTGCCAGCAGCTTAATATTGGCTAGCGGTTACAATGAGCAGTTCTTC	CASSLILASGYNEQFF
TRBV10-3	TRBJ1-3	.	TRBD1	TGTGCCATCAGTGAGTCGACAGGGGGAAACACCATATATTTT	CAISESTGGNTIYF
TRBV7-9	TRBJ2-1	.	.	TGTGCCAGCAGCCCTAAAGCCCTAGGGACGACCTACAATGAGCAGTTCTTC	CASSPKALGTTYNEQFF
TRBV4-3	TRBJ2-7	.	.	TGCGCCAGCAGCCAAGAACCGGGGCGGGACTACGAGCAGTACTTC	CASSQEPGRDYEQYF
TRBV2	TRBJ2-3	.	TRBD2	TGTGCCAGCAGTGCAGGTCGGGGTAGCGGGAGTCATCCGTATTTT	CASSAGRGSGSHPYF
TRBV11-1	TRBJ2-5	.	.	TGTGCCAGCAGGGACCGGGACCTGGGGGAGACCCAGTACTTC	CASRDRDLGETQYF
TRBV18	TRBJ2-7	.	.	TGTGCCAGCTCACGGGCCGGGTGGACCTACGAGCAGTACTTC	CASSRAGWTYEQYF
TRBV5-4	TRBJ1-1	.	.	TGTGCCAGCCGGTGGTGGGAGGTGAACACTGAAGCTTTCTTT	CASRWWEVNTEAFF
TRBV7-3	TRBJ2-6	once	.	TGTGCCAGCAGCCAGGGCGCAGGCCGGGGGGCCAACGTCCTGACTTTC	CASSQGAGRGANVLTF
TRBV28	TRBJ2-5	once	.	TGTGCCAGCAGACGTTGGGGGACCGCGACCTTAGAGACCCAGTACTTC	CASRRWGTATLETQYF
TRBV7-9	TRBJ1-3	.	.	TGTGCCAGCAGCTTAGCGCTGATCAGCTCTGGAAACACCATATATTTT	CASSLALISSGNTIYF
TRBV6-6	TRBJ2-7	.	.	TGTGCCAGCAAGTGGGAGCCCTCCTACGAGCAGTACTTC	CASKWEPSYEQYF
TRBV5-1	TRBJ2-3	.	.	TGCGCCAGCAGCTTGCGAACAGGACATACGCAGTATTTT	CASSLRTGHTQYF
TRBV21-1	TRBJ2-7	.	.	TGTGTAGGGTGGACCACAGGGGAATACGAGCAGTACTTC	CVGWTTGEYEQYF
TRBV14	TRBJ2-7	once	.	TGTGCCAGCAGCCATACCTACGAGCAGTACTTC	CASSHTYEQYF
TRBV27	TRBJ2-2	.	.	TGTGCCAGCAGTAAGACGGGACCCCTCAACACCGGGGAGCTGTTTTTT	CASSKTGPLNTGELFF
TRBV5-8	TRBJ2-1	.	.	TGTGCCAGCAGCCTGGCTGGTGGACTCTTTAATGAGCAGTTCTTC	CASSLAGGLFNEQFF
TRBV30	TRBJ2-3	few	TRBD2	TGTGCCTGGACGGCTAGCGGGAGGAATACGCAGTATTTT	CAWTASGRNTQYF
TRBV28	TRBJ2-3	.	.	TGTGCCAGCAGTTTAGGGTCGACAGGATGGGCAGATACGCAGTATTTT	CASSLGSTGWADTQYF
TRBV5-1	TRBJ2-7	.	.	TGCGCCAGCAGCTTGTTGGGGACCTCCTACGAGCAGTACTTC	CASSLLGTSYEQYF
TRBV12-5	TRBJ1-1	.	.	TGTGCTAGTGGTTTGAGTCCGAACCGGGGGGGAGAGGCTTTCTTT	CASGLSPNRGGEAFF
TRBV5-1	TRBJ2-1	.	TRBD2	TGCGCCAGCAGCCATCGGGCTAGCGGGAATTACAATGAGCAGTTCTTC	CASSHRASGNYNEQFF
TRBV11-2	TRBJ1-2	.	.	TGTGCCAGCAGCTTAAAATTCAAGAACTATGGCTACACCTTC	CASSLKFKNYGYTF
TRBV7-2	TRBJ2-7	.	TRBD1	TGTGCCAGCAGCTCTCAGGGACAGGGTATCAGTGGGCAGTACTTC	CASSSQGQGISGQYF
TRBV5-4	TRBJ2-5	.	.	TGTGCCAGCAGCCAGAGGGCTCCCCGGGGGGAGACCCAGTACTTC	CASSQRAPRGETQYF
TRBV7-2	TRBJ2-7	.	TRBD1	TGTGCCAGCAGCCAGGACAGGGGAGGCTGGGACGAGCAGTACTTC	CASSQDRGGWDEQYF
TRBV5-3	TRBJ2-7	.	.	TGTGCCAGAAGCTTGTCGGGCATTCGCAACGACTACGAGCAGTACTTC	CARSLSGIRNDYEQYF